This is a list of T cell receptor beta chains from one sample in a study of beta chain features in type 1 diabetes. Sequencing used immunoSEQ multiplex PCR; TCRdb keeps in-frame clones, though not all of them. The sample consists of around 250,000 clones, 25% to 35% of them appearing once. The material sequenced was central memory CD4+ T cells from blood. Receptors originate from a man in his thirties or forties in good health. The CDR3 runs from the conserved cysteine through the conserved F or W. Each record gives: CDR3 DNA, CDR3 protein, D gene, clone size, J gene, CDR3 length, V gene. A D gene is named only where the DNA matches it firmly. Size values are once, few and many counts, or a class for expanded clones, and some rows have none.

DNA: TGTGCCGCCCTAGGGCAGGGGGCCTACGAGCAGTACTTC
CDR3: CAALGQGAYEQYF
D: TRBD1
size: once
J: TRBJ2-7
length: 13
V: TRBV6-1

DNA: TGTGCCAGCAGCTTAGGGGGTTTCGCGACCCAGTACTTC
CDR3: CASSLGGFATQYF
D: .
size: few
J: TRBJ2-5
length: 13
V: TRBV7-2

DNA: TGTGCCAGCTCAACAGGGGATGGCTACACCTTC
CDR3: CASSTGDGYTF
D: TRBD1
size: few
J: TRBJ1-2
length: 11
V: TRBV18

DNA: TGCGCCAGCAGTGCTCAACAGGGCTACGAGCAGTACTTC
CDR3: CASSAQQGYEQYF
D: .
size: .
J: TRBJ2-7
length: 13
V: TRBV10-1

DNA: TGCAGCGTCAGGGAGGGAGAAGAGACCCAGTACTTC
CDR3: CSVREGEETQYF
D: TRBD2
size: .
J: TRBJ2-5
length: 12
V: TRBV29-1

DNA: TGTGCCAGTAAGGGAGCGGTTTCGTACGAGCAGTACTTC
CDR3: CASKGAVSYEQYF
D: .
size: .
J: TRBJ2-7
length: 13
V: TRBV27

DNA: TGCGCCAGCAGCTTCTCGGCAGACCCAAATCAGCCCCAGCATTTT
CDR3: CASSFSADPNQPQHF
D: .
size: few
J: TRBJ1-5
length: 15
V: TRBV5-1

DNA: TGTGCCTATACAGGGGCAGATACGCAGTATTTT
CDR3: CAYTGADTQYF
D: TRBD1
size: few
J: TRBJ2-3
length: 11
V: TRBV30

DNA: TGCGCCAGCAGCCAAGAGAGGGGGCGAGGCTACACCTTC
CDR3: CASSQERGRGYTF
D: TRBD1
size: .
J: TRBJ1-2
length: 13
V: TRBV4-1

DNA: TGCGCCAGCAGCTTCCCCGGGACAGGGATGGAGAACCAGTACTTC
CDR3: CASSFPGTGMENQYF
D: TRBD1
size: .
J: TRBJ2-5
length: 15
V: TRBV5-1

DNA: TGTGCCAGCACAACCGGACTAGCGGTTAACAATGAGCAGTTCTTC
CDR3: CASTTGLAVNNEQFF
D: TRBD2
size: .
J: TRBJ2-1
length: 15
V: TRBV6-6

DNA: TGTGCCAGCAGCTTGGGGGCTAGCGGGAGGGATACGCAGTATTTT
CDR3: CASSLGASGRDTQYF
D: TRBD2
size: few
J: TRBJ2-3
length: 15
V: TRBV5-6

DNA: TGTGCCAGCAGCCTACTGGACTACGAGCAGTACTTC
CDR3: CASSLLDYEQYF
D: .
size: few
J: TRBJ2-7
length: 12
V: TRBV13

DNA: TGTGCCAGCAGCTTAGAAGGGGGGGGCAGGGATGAGCAGTTCTTC
CDR3: CASSLEGGGRDEQFF
D: .
size: few
J: TRBJ2-1
length: 15
V: TRBV7-7

DNA: TGTGCCAGCAGCTCGCCCGGGACCCGCCAGTATTTT
CDR3: CASSSPGTRQYF
D: .
size: few
J: TRBJ2-3
length: 12
V: TRBV5-6

DNA: TGTGCCAGCAGCCCAAGGACAGGCTCCTACGAGCAGTACTTC
CDR3: CASSPRTGSYEQYF
D: TRBD1
size: .
J: TRBJ2-7
length: 14
V: TRBV7-2

DNA: TGTGCCAGCAGCTTGACAGAAACTTGGGCTAGCGGGAGGTACGAGCAGTACTTC
CDR3: CASSLTETWASGRYEQYF
D: TRBD2
size: .
J: TRBJ2-7
length: 18
V: TRBV5-8

DNA: TGTGCCAGCAGCTTAGAACAGGGTCCCTACGAGCAGTACTTC
CDR3: CASSLEQGPYEQYF
D: .
size: .
J: TRBJ2-7
length: 14
V: TRBV7-2

DNA: TGTGCCAGCAGCTTAATACCCTCTGGGGCCAACGTCCTGACTTTC
CDR3: CASSLIPSGANVLTF
D: .
size: .
J: TRBJ2-6
length: 15
V: TRBV11-2

DNA: TGTGCCAGCACCCCCGCTGGGGAGGGCTATGGCTACACCTTC
CDR3: CASTPAGEGYGYTF
D: .
size: .
J: TRBJ1-2
length: 14
V: TRBV5-3

DNA: TGTGCCAGCAGTGAATTCTCGGGTGCATACAATGAGCAGTTCTTC
CDR3: CASSEFSGAYNEQFF
D: .
size: many
J: TRBJ2-1
length: 15
V: TRBV2

DNA: TGTGCCAGCAGTGCTCCGGGACAGGGACGAGACACCTTC
CDR3: CASSAPGQGRDTF
D: TRBD1
size: few
J: TRBJ1-2
length: 13
V: TRBV6-5

DNA: TGTGCCGGTAGGGGGAGGGCCGGGGAGCTGTTTTTT
CDR3: CAGRGRAGELFF
D: .
size: few
J: TRBJ2-2
length: 12
V: TRBV30

DNA: TGTGCCAGCAGATCTACTCAGGGGGGCACAGATACGCAGTATTTT
CDR3: CASRSTQGGTDTQYF
D: TRBD1
size: few
J: TRBJ2-3
length: 15
V: TRBV6-1

DNA: TGCGCCAGCAGCCAAGGGACAGGAAACTATGGCTACACCTTC
CDR3: CASSQGTGNYGYTF
D: TRBD1
size: .
J: TRBJ1-2
length: 14
V: TRBV4-3

DNA: TGCGCCAGCAGCTTGGAGAGTGGCGGGAGGGCCGGAGAGCAGTTCTTC
CDR3: CASSLESGGRAGEQFF
D: TRBD2
size: few
J: TRBJ2-1
length: 16
V: TRBV5-1